Below are 8 T cell receptor beta chains sequenced from a single sample in a study of shared clonotypes between healthy human individuals. Method: immunoSEQ multiplex PCR; TCRdb's copy keeps in-frame clones and lacks some. The sample includes about 110,000 clones, over 65% of them seen just once. The sample was memory CD8+ T cells sorted from blood. Subset here: CD45RO+ cells pooled with CCR7-negative TemRA cells. Source of these receptors: a woman aged 25 to 45 in good health.

The chain is built from TRBV11-3 and TRBJ2-2; the D gene is possibly TRBD1 (6 bases). Looked up from germline, CDR1 is SGHNT and CDR2 is YENEEA. The V gene lost 1 base and the J gene lost 4 bases, with 16 bases spanning the gap. CDR3 length: 17 amino acids. The CDR3 bases are TGTGCCAGCAGCTTAGGGACAGCTCGCGGTGGCACCGGGGAGCTGTTTTTT. Translation gives CASSLGTARGGTGELFF.

V gene TRBV28 combines with J gene TRBJ2-7; D is unresolved. V lost 5 bases and J 3 bases, leaving 2 bases between the germline ends. Germline V CDR1 and CDR2: MDHEN, SYDVKM. The CDR3 loop spans 10 amino acids. The CDR3 is CASSVYEQYF. CDR3 sequence (DNA): TGTGCCAGCAGTGTCTACGAGCAGTACTTC.

The chain uses TRBV6-1 and TRBJ1-2; 7 nucleotides match TRBD1. The CDR3 has 14 residues. CDR1 MNHNS and CDR2 SASEGT come from the germline V gene. J gave up 4 bases and V 2 bases, and 4 bases lay outside the gene matches. The CDR3 bases are TGTGCCAGCAGTGAACAGGGGGGGAGCTATGGCTACACCTTC. Translating gives CASSEQGGSYGYTF.

Only a few counts were recorded for this clone. The rearrangement links TRBV13 to TRBJ2-7, with D perhaps matching TRBD1 (5 bases). Per the germline V gene, CDR1 is PRHDT and CDR2 is FYEKMQ (reference sequence). Between the trimmed V and J ends, which lost 0 bases and 4 bases, there was a span of 10 bases. This CDR3 contains 14 residues. The CDR3 region has the DNA TGTGCCAGCAGCTTAGGGGGGCTAGGGTACGAGCAGTACTTC. Protein sequence: CASSLGGLGYEQYF. Together with reference TRBV13 and TRBJ2-7, the CDR3 gives the full variable domain: AAGVIQSPRHLIKEKRETATLKCYPIPRHDTVYWYQQGPGQDPQFLISFYEKMQSDKGSIPDRFSAQQFSDYHSELNMSSLELGDSALYFCASSLGGLGYEQYFGPGTRLTVT.

The chain uses TRBV6-1 and TRBJ2-7, with D unresolved. Germline CDR1 and CDR2: MNHNS and SASEGT. V shed 2 bases and J shed 6 bases, with 11 bases lying between them. The CDR3 covers 13 residues. The CDR3: CASSEPYRGEQYF. In nucleotides, the CDR3 is TGTGCCAGCAGTGAACCTTACCGCGGCGAGCAGTACTTC.

The chain combines TRBV7-8 with TRBJ2-7; TRBD2 matches at 11 bases. The CDR3 totals 18 residues. V was pared by 1 base and J by 7 bases, with 15 bases of the junction left unmatched. The germline gives CDR1 SGHVS, CDR2 FQNEAQ. The DNA for the CDR3 is TGTGCCAGCAGCTTAGTGTTCTGGGATACTAGCGGGAGTGGAGAGCAGTACTTC. Translation gives CASSLVFWDTSGSGEQYF.

J is TRBJ1-1 and V is TRBV11-1; D ambiguous. Looked up from germline, CDR1 is SGHAT and CDR2 is FQDESV (reference sequence). The CDR3 extends over 13 amino acids. With 4 bases removed from V and 10 bases from J, the gap between germline ends came to 16 bases. As DNA, the CDR3 is TGTGCCAGCAGCTCCCGACACGCCGAGGGAGCTTTCTTT. It specifies CASSSRHAEGAFF.

This clone was counted only a few times. The V call is TRBV7-2, the J call TRBJ1-5; D gene unclear. Germline V gene data show CDR1 as SGHTA and CDR2 as FQGNSA. The germline V and J ends were trimmed by 3 bases and 0 bases, with 6 bases remaining between them. The CDR3 has 14 residues. The CDR3: CASSFYYSNQPQHF. The CDR3 region has the DNA TGTGCCAGCAGCTTCTATTATAGCAATCAGCCCCAGCATTTT.